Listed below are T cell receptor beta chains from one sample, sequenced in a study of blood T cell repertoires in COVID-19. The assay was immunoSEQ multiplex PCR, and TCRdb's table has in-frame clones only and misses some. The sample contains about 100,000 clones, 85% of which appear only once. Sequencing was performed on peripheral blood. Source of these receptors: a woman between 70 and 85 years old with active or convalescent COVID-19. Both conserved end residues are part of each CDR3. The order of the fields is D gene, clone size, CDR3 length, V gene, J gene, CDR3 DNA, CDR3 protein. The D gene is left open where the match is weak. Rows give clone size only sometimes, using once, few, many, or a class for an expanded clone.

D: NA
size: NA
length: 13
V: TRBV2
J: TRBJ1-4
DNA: TGTGCCAGCAGCGCACAGGGTGTTGAAAAACTGTTTTTT
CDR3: CASSAQGVEKLFF

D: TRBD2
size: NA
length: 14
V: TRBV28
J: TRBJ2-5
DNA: TGTGCCAGCAAACTTCAGCTAGCGGGAGAGACCCAGTACTTC
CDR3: CASKLQLAGETQYF

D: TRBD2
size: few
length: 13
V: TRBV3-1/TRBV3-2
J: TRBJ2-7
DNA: TGTGCCAGCAGCCGGACTAGAAGTTACGAGCAGTACTTC
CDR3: CASSRTRSYEQYF

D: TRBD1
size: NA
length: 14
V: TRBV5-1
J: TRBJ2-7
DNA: TGCGCCAGCAGCACGGGACAGGGGGATGGCGAGCAGTACTTC
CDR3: CASSTGQGDGEQYF

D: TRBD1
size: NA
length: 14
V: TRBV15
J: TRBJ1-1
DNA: TGTGCCACCAGCCCCCGACAGGGGGGGACTGAAGCTTTCTTT
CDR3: CATSPRQGGTEAFF

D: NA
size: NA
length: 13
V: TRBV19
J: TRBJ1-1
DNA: TGTGCCAGTAGTATAGATAGAGGGACTGAAGCTTTCTTT
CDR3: CASSIDRGTEAFF

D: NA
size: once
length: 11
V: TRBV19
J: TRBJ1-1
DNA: TGTGCCAGTAGTCTCGGGAAGAAAGCTTTCTTT
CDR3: CASSLGKKAFF

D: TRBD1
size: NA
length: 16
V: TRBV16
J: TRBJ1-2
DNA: TGTGCCAGCAGCCGACAGGGGATAAGTGGGAACTATGGCTACACCTTC
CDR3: CASSRQGISGNYGYTF

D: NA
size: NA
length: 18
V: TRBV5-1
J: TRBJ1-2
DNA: TGCGCCAGCAGCTTAGTCCCGACAGCCTGGGTTAGGGGCTATGGCTACACCTTC
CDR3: CASSLVPTAWVRGYGYTF

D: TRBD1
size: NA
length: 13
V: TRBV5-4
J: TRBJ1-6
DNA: TGTGCCAGCAACTACAGGGGGCAATCACCCCTCCACTTT
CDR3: CASNYRGQSPLHF

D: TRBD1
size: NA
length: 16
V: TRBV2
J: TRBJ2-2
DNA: TGTGCCAGCATCATCAGGGGGTACGCGAACACCGGGGAGCTGTTTTTT
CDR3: CASIIRGYANTGELFF

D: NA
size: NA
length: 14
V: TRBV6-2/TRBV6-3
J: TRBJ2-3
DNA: TGTGCCAGCAGCTTCGGTCGGGAGACAGATACGCAGTATTTT
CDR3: CASSFGRETDTQYF

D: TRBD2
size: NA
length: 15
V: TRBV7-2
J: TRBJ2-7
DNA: TGTGCCAGCAGCCCTGGGGCGGGGGACTTTTACGAGCAGTACTTC
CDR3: CASSPGAGDFYEQYF

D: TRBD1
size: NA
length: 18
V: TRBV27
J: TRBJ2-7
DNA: TGTGCCAGCAGTTTAGTCCCCCGAGTCGGGACAGGAGATTACGAGCAGTACTTC
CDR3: CASSLVPRVGTGDYEQYF

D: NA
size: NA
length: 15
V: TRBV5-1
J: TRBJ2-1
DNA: TGCGCCAGCAGCTTGACGGCGGGATCCTACAATGAGCAGTTCTTC
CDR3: CASSLTAGSYNEQFF

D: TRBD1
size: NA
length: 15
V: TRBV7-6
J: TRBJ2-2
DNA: TGTGCCAGCAGCTTAGTCTGGGACAGGGGAGAGGAGCTGTTTTTT
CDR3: CASSLVWDRGEELFF

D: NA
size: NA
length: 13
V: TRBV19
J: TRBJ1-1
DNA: TGTGCCAGTAGTATCACGGTGAACACTGAAGCTTTCTTT
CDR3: CASSITVNTEAFF

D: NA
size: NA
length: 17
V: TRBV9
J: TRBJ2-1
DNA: TGTGCCAGCAGCCGGCGGGACGGACTCTACCCCTACAATGAGCAGTTCTTC
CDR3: CASSRRDGLYPYNEQFF

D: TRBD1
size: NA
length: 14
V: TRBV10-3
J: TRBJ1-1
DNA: TGTGCCATCAGCTCAGGGGGGACTAACACTGAAGCTTTCTTT
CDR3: CAISSGGTNTEAFF

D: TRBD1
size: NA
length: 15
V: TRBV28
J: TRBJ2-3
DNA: TGTGCCAGCAGTTTAGGACAGGGCTGGACAGATACGCAGTATTTT
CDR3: CASSLGQGWTDTQYF

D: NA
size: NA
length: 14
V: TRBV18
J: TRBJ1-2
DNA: TGTGCCAGCTCACCACTGAGGATCGGGGAAGGCTACACCTTC
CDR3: CASSPLRIGEGYTF

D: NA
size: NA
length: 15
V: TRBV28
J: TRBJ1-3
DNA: TGTGCCAGCAGCCCGGGCGGGGGCTTCGGAAACACCATATATTTT
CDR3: CASSPGGGFGNTIYF